The 19 T cell receptor beta chains reported below all come from one sample, sequenced in a study of blood T cell repertoires in COVID-19. Assay used: immunoSEQ multiplex PCR; TCRdb lists only in-frame clones, some missing. Of roughly 230,000 clones listed, 70% to 90% were seen once; the top ten hold around 1%. The sequenced sample was peripheral blood. The receptors shown here come from a man between 35 and 55 years old with acute or convalescent COVID-19.

In nucleotides, the CDR3 is TGTGCCAGTAGGACCGGGACAGGGAAAGCGAACACCGGGGAGCTGTTTTTT. It encodes CASRTGTGKANTGELFF. This chain connects TRBV19 to TRBJ2-2; 9 bases are shared with TRBD1. V lost 6 bases, J lost 0 bases, and 8 bases stayed unmatched. Germline-derived CDR1 and CDR2 are LNHDA and SQIVND (reference sequence). CDR3 length equals 17 residues.

The chain has TRBV19 and TRBJ1-2, with a tentative D call TRBD1 (5 bases). Trimming cost V 8 bases and J 8 bases, with 18 bases left between them. The CDR3 extends over 13 amino acids. The germline V gene encodes CDR1 LNHDA and CDR2 SQIVND (reference sequence). The DNA for the CDR3 is TGTGCCAGTGACCGGGGGAGTCTGACGGGCTACACCTTC. Translated, it gives CASDRGSLTGYTF.

V is TRBV5-1 and J is TRBJ1-3, with TRBD1 identical over 10 bases. This CDR3 has 13 residues. V was pared by 5 bases and J by 8 bases, with 4 bases of the junction left unmatched. CDR1 SGHRS and CDR2 YFSETQ come from the germline V gene. The chain's CDR3 is CASRWTGGDTIYF. CDR3 bases: TGCGCCAGCAGATGGACAGGGGGGGACACCATATATTTT.

The genes are TRBV11-2 and TRBJ2-1, with D perhaps TRBD2 (6 bases). Per germline, CDR1 SGHAT and CDR2 FQNNGV. V lost 5 bases and J 0 bases, leaving 20 bases between the germline ends. This CDR3 region has 18 residues. The CDR3 region is CASSPRGGYRGSYNEQFF. The CDR3 DNA is TGTGCCAGCAGCCCAAGGGGAGGATACCGGGGCTCCTACAATGAGCAGTTCTTC.

This chain uses TRBV7-2 with TRBJ2-5; no firm D call. This CDR3 spans 15 amino acids. Germline lookup yields CDR1 SGHTA and CDR2 FQGNSA. Trimming shortened V by 5 bases and J by 3 bases, and 16 bases separated the two germline ends. CDR3 nucleotide sequence: TGTGCCAGCAGCCAAGTATCTAGTTTTGAAGAGACCCAGTACTTC. Amino acids: CASSQVSSFEETQYF.

This rearrangement joins TRBV5-6 to TRBJ1-2, with 8 nucleotides matching TRBD1. CDR1 SGHDT and CDR2 YYEEEE come from the germline V gene. There are 13 residues in the CDR3. Trimming took 3 bases from V and 6 from J; bases not matched to a gene: 4. This CDR3 reads CASSSGGVDGYTF. CDR3 nucleotide sequence: TGTGCCAGCAGCTCAGGGGGCGTCGATGGCTACACCTTC.

The chain couples TRBV18 to TRBJ2-1; D may be TRBD1 (6 bases). This CDR3 has 13 amino acids. Looked up from germline, CDR1 is KGHSH and CDR2 is LQKENI. V lost 4 bases and J 10 bases, leaving 14 bases between the germline ends. The CDR3 protein is CASSLLQGPEQFF. In DNA, the CDR3 is TGTGCCAGCTCACTTTTACAGGGTCCGGAGCAGTTCTTC.

The rearrangement uses TRBV11-2 and TRBJ2-5, with TRBD1 identical over 9 bases. This CDR3 has 15 amino acids. Germline CDR1 SGHAT, CDR2 FQNNGV. With V trimmed by 3 bases and J by 3 bases, 5 bases remained unmatched. The CDR3 protein is CASSFSTGGEETQYF. The CDR3 DNA reads as TGTGCCAGCAGCTTCTCAACAGGGGGCGAAGAGACCCAGTACTTC. Supplemented by reference TRBV11-2 and TRBJ2-5, the full variable domain reads EAGVAQSPRYKIIEKRQSVAFWCNPISGHATLYWYQQILGQGPKLLIQFQNNGVVDDSQLPKDRFSAERLKGVDSTLKIQPAKLEDSAVYLCASSFSTGGEETQYFGPGTRLLVL.

The chain recombines TRBV23-1 with TRBJ1-2; TRBD1 agrees at 7 bases. TRBV23-1 falls under the ORF class, with uncertain function. The CDR3 has 18 amino acids. The J segment lost 0 bases and the V segment lost 0 bases, leaving 10 bases of the junction unmatched. CDR3 in DNA: TGCGCCAGCAGTCAATCGGGGGACAGCCACTCATCTAACTATGGCTACACCTTC. As protein: CASSQSGDSHSSNYGYTF.

V gene TRBV24-1 combines with J gene TRBJ2-1; D may be TRBD1 (6 bases). Germline loops: CDR1 KGHDR, CDR2 SFDVKD. V lost 4 bases and J 5 bases, leaving 14 bases between the germline ends. This CDR3 contains 15 residues. The CDR3 DNA reads as TGTGCCACCAGTGACCCGATGGACAGAAACAATGAGCAGTTCTTC. Its translation is CATSDPMDRNNEQFF.

A few counts support this clone. This chain links TRBV5-6 with TRBJ2-1, with D possibly being TRBD2 (5 bases). V gave up 4 bases and J gave up 9 bases, with 14 bases separating them. Germline loops: CDR1 SGHDT, CDR2 YYEEEE. The CDR3 runs 13 residues. Here the CDR3 reads CASSVRQRVEQFF. As DNA, the CDR3 is TGTGCCAGCAGCGTTCGGCAGAGGGTTGAGCAGTTCTTC.

V usage is TRBV27 and J usage is TRBJ1-2; D may be TRBD1 (6 bases). The germline CDR1 and CDR2 sequences are MNHEY and SMNVEV (reference sequence). V shed 5 bases and J shed 4 bases, with 17 bases lying between them. The CDR3 is 15 residues long. The CDR3 reads CASSRSGAGGYGYTF. The DNA for the CDR3 is TGTGCCAGCAGTCGATCAGGGGCGGGAGGCTATGGCTACACCTTC.

The V and J genes are TRBV20-1 and TRBJ2-3; TRBD2 matches at 9 bases. Germline-derived CDR1 and CDR2 are DFQATT and SNEGSKA (reference sequence). The CDR3 is made up of 17 amino acids. J was trimmed by 3 bases and V by 3 bases; bases with no gene match: 13. CDR3 loop: CSASPLISGGETDTQYF. CDR3 DNA: TGCAGTGCTAGTCCCTTGATTAGCGGGGGTGAAACAGATACGCAGTATTTT.

The rearrangement joins TRBV5-1 to TRBJ1-2; the match to TRBD1 covers 8 bases. CDR1 is SGHRS, CDR2 YFSETQ, per germline. With 2 bases clipped from V and 4 bases from J, the junction kept 4 bases outside the gene matches. CDR3 length: 14 residues. The CDR3 DNA reads TGCGCCAGCAGCTTAACAGGGGGATCCTATGGCTACACCTTC. It yields the protein CASSLTGGSYGYTF. The full variable domain, with the rest looked up from reference TRBV5-1 and TRBJ1-2, is KAGVTQTPRYLIKTRGQQVTLSCSPISGHRSVSWYQQTPGQGLQFLFEYFSETQRNKGNFPGRFSGRQFSNSRSEMNVSTLELGDSALYLCASSLTGGSYGYTFGSGTRLTVV.

The chain recombines TRBV5-1 with TRBJ2-1, with 8 bases aligning to TRBD1. The CDR3 is made up of 14 amino acids. V lost 3 bases and J lost 4; bases outside the gene matches: 3. Germline CDR1 SGHRS, CDR2 YFSETQ. CDR3 sequence: CASSWGQEYNEQFF. Here the CDR3 DNA reads TGCGCCAGCAGCTGGGGACAGGAGTACAATGAGCAGTTCTTC.

This chain uses TRBV5-6 with TRBJ1-1; no clear D gene. The germline gives CDR1 SGHDT, CDR2 YYEEEE. V lost 2 bases and J lost 3, with 11 bases in between. The CDR3 contains 14 residues. In nucleotides, the CDR3 is TGTGCCAGCAGCTTCGGGGTTGGGTACACTGAAGCTTTCTTT. Protein product: CASSFGVGYTEAFF.

V gene TRBV7-3 combines with J gene TRBJ2-7; tentative D call: TRBD2 (6 bases). The germline gives CDR1 SGHTA, CDR2 FQGTGA. The CDR3 totals 13 residues. V shed 3 bases and J shed 4 bases, with 10 bases lying between them. CDR3 protein: CASSLGLGYEQYF. CDR3 DNA: TGTGCCAGCAGCTTGGGACTCGGTTACGAGCAGTACTTC.

The chain carries TRBV4-1 and TRBJ2-1; 15 bases align to TRBD2. This CDR3 is 17 amino acids long. Germline lookup yields CDR1 MGHRA and CDR2 YSYEKL. Losses at the gene ends were 3 bases for V and 4 bases for J; bases not matched to a gene: 4. The CDR3 loop reads CASSHPGLAGGYNEQFF. DNA for the CDR3: TGCGCCAGCAGCCACCCGGGACTAGCGGGGGGTTACAATGAGCAGTTCTTC.

The chain couples TRBV5-1 to TRBJ2-1, with D tentatively TRBD1 (6 bases). Germline values: CDR1 SGHRS, CDR2 YFSETQ. The CDR3 totals 15 residues. Trimming took off 2 bases at V and 4 bases at J, with 13 bases between the two ends. The CDR3 sequence is CASSLQGGSYNEQFF. Written as DNA, the CDR3 is TGCGCCAGCAGCTTACAGGGTGGGAGTTACAATGAGCAGTTCTTC.